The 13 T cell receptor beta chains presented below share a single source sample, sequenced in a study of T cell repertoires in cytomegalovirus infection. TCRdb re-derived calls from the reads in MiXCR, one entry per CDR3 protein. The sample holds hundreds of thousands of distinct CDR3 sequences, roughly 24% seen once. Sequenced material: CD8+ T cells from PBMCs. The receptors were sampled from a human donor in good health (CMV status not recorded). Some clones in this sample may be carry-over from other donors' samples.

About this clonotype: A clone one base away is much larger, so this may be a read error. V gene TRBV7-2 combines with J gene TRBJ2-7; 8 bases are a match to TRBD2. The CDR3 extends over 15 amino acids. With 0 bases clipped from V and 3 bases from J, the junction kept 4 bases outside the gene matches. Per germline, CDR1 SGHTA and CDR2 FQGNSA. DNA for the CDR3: TGTGCCAGCAGCTTAGCGGGACTAGTGGTCTACGAGCAGTACTTC. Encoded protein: CASSLAGLVVYEQYF. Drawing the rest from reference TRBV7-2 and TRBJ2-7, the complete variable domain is GAGVSQSPSNKVTEKGKDVELRCDPISGHTALYWYRQSLGQGLEFLIYFQGNSAPDKSGLPSDRFSAERTGGSVSTLTIQRTQQEDSAVYLCASSLAGLVVYEQYFGPGTRLTVT.

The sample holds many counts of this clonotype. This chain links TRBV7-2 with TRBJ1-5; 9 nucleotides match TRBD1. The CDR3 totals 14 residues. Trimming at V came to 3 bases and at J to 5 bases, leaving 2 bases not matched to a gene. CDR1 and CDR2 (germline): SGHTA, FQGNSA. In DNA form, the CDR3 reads TGTGCCAGCAGCTTCTGGACAGGGGATCAGCCCCAGCATTTT. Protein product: CASSFWTGDQPQHF.

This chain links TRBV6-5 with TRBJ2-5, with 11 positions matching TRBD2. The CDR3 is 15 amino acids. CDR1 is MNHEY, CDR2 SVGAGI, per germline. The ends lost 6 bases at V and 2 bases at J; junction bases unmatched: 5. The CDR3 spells CASRAGLAAQETQYF. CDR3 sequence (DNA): TGTGCCAGCAGAGCGGGACTAGCGGCGCAAGAGACCCAGTACTTC.

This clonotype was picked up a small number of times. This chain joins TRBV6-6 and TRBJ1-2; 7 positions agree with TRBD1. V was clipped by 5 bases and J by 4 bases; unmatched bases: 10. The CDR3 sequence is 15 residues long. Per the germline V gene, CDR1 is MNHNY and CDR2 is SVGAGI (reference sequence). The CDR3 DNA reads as TGTGCCAGCAGTCTCAACCTACAGGGGACCTATGGCTACACCTTC. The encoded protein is CASSLNLQGTYGYTF.

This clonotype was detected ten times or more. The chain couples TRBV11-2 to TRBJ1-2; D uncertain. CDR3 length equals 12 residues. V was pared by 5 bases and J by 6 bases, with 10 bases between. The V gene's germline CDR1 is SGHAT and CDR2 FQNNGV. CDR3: CASSVGPDGYTF. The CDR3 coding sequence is TGTGCCAGCAGCGTCGGTCCGGATGGCTACACCTTC.

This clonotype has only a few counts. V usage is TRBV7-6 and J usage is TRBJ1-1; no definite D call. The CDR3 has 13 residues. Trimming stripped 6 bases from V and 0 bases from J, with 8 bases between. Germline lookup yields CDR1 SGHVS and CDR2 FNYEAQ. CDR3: CASRRSVNTEAFF. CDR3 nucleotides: TGTGCCAGCAGGCGGTCAGTGAACACTGAAGCTTTCTTT. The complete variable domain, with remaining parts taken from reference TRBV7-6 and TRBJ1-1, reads GAGVSQSPRYKVTKRGQDVALRCDPISGHVSLYWYRQALGQGPEFLTYFNYEAQQDKSGLPNDRFSAERPEGSISTLTIQRTEQRDSAMYRCASRRSVNTEAFFGQGTRLTVV.

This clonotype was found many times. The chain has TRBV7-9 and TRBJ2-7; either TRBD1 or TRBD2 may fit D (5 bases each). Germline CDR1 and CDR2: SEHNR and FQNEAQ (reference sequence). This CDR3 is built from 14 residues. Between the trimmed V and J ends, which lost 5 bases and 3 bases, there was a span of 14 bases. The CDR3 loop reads CASSPPGRYYEQYV. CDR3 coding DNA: TGTGCCAGCAGCCCTCCGGGACGGTACTACGAGCAGTACGTC.

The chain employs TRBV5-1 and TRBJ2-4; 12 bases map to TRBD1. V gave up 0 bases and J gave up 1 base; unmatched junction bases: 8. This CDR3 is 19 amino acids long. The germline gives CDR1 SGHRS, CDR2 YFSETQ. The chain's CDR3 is CASSLAPGQGAWAKNIQYF. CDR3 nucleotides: TGCGCCAGCAGCTTGGCACCGGGACAGGGGGCATGGGCCAAAAACATTCAGTACTTC.

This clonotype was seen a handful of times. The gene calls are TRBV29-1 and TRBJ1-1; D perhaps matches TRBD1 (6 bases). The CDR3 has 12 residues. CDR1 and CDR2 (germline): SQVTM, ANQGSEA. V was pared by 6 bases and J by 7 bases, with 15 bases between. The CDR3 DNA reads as TGCAGCGTACCACAGGGTCCCGGTGAAGCTTTCTTT. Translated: CSVPQGPGEAFF.

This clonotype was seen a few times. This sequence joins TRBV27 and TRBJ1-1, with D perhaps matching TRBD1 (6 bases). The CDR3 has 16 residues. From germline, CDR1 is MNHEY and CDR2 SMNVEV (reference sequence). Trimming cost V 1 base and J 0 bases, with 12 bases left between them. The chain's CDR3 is CASSLYPQGMNTEAFF. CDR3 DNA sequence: TGTGCCAGCAGTTTATACCCACAGGGAATGAACACTGAAGCTTTCTTT.

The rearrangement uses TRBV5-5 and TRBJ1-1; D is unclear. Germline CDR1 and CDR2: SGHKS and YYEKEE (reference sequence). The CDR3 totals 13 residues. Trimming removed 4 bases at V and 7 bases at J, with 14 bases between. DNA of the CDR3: TGTGCCAGCAGCGGAGGGTCCGGGGATGAAGCTTTCTTT. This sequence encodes CASSGGSGDEAFF. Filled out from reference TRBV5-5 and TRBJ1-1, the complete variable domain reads DAGVTQSPTHLIKTRGQQVTLRCSPISGHKSVSWYQQVLGQGPQFIFQYYEKEERGRGNFPDRFSARQFPNYSSELNVNALLLGDSALYLCASSGGSGDEAFFGQGTRLTVV.

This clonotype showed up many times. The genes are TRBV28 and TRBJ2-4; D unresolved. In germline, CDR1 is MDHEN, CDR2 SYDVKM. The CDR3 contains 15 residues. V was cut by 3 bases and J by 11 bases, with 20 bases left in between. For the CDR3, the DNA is TGTGCCAGCAGTTTGCCCGCTCGGGCAGTTAAAGTTCAGTACTTC. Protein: CASSLPARAVKVQYF.

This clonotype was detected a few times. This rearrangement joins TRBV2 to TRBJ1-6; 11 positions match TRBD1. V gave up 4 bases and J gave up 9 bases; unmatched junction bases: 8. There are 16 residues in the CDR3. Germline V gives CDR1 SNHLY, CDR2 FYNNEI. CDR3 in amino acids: CASSAHPGTGGSPLHF. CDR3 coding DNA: TGTGCCAGCAGTGCTCATCCCGGGACAGGGGGTTCACCCCTCCACTTT.